Listed below are T cell receptor beta chains from one sample, sequenced in a study of PD-1 blockade in classical Hodgkin lymphoma. Clones were read by immunoSEQ multiplex PCR, and TCRdb kept only the in-frame ones, dropping some. The sample shows about 12,000 clones, around 85% of them seen only once. Here the sequenced sample was CD4+ T cells from blood, taken at baseline. These receptors were taken from a human donor with classical Hodgkin lymphoma. CDR3s include the opening cysteine and the closing phenylalanine or tryptophan. A D gene is named only where the DNA matches it firmly. Clone size is shown for a subset of rows, as once, few, many or a class of expanded clone.

V: TRBV4-3; D: TRBD2; size: NA; J: TRBJ2-5; DNA: TGCGCCAGCAGCCAGGCGGGGGGTCATCAAGAGACCCAGTACTTC; CDR3: CASSQAGGHQETQYF
V: TRBV28; D: TRBD1; size: NA; J: TRBJ1-4; DNA: TGTGCCAGCAGTCGTACCGGGACAGGGGTGGAAAAACTGTTTTTT; CDR3: CASSRTGTGVEKLFF
V: TRBV29-1; D: NA; size: NA; J: TRBJ2-2; DNA: TGCAGCGTTGAACAGGGGTTCAGGGCCGGGGAGCTGTTTTTT; CDR3: CSVEQGFRAGELFF
V: TRBV5-3; D: NA; size: NA; J: TRBJ2-2; DNA: TGTGCCAGAAGCTTGGTCAGGGGTAACGGGGAGCTGTTTTTT; CDR3: CARSLVRGNGELFF
V: TRBV10-3; D: NA; size: NA; J: TRBJ2-5; DNA: TGTGCCATCAGTGTGGGGGAAGAGACCCAGTACTTC; CDR3: CAISVGEETQYF
V: TRBV5-1; D: NA; size: NA; J: TRBJ1-5; DNA: TGCGCCAGCAGCCCCACCTCGGGTCAGCCCCAGCATTTT; CDR3: CASSPTSGQPQHF
V: TRBV4-2; D: NA; size: NA; J: TRBJ1-1; DNA: TGTGCCAGCAGCTCGGGGGGCCCCCCGGCCATGAACACTGAAGCTTTCTTT; CDR3: CASSSGGPPAMNTEAFF
V: TRBV2; D: NA; size: NA; J: TRBJ2-1; DNA: TGTGCCAGCAACACCCAGTATGATGTGGAGTTCTTC; CDR3: CASNTQYDVEFF
V: TRBV7-8; D: TRBD2; size: NA; J: TRBJ2-3; DNA: TGTGCCAGCAGCTTAGTTGCGGGGGGGGCAGATACGCAGTATTTT; CDR3: CASSLVAGGADTQYF
V: TRBV11-2; D: NA; size: NA; J: TRBJ2-3; DNA: TGTGCCAGCAGCCCCCGAATTAGAGATGTCCGAACGCAGTATTTT; CDR3: CASSPRIRDVRTQYF
V: TRBV5-4; D: TRBD2; size: NA; J: TRBJ2-3; DNA: TGTGCCAGCAGCTTGAGGACTAGCGGGATTAGCACAGATACGCAGTATTTT; CDR3: CASSLRTSGISTDTQYF
V: TRBV10-2; D: TRBD1; size: NA; J: TRBJ2-3; DNA: TGCGCCAGCAGTGAGTGGGGGTCGGGGACAGGGCCAGATACGCAGTATTTT; CDR3: CASSEWGSGTGPDTQYF
V: TRBV4-2; D: NA; size: few; J: TRBJ1-1; DNA: TGTGCCAGCAGCCAAGGGGGCCAGAACACTGAAGCTTTCTTT; CDR3: CASSQGGQNTEAFF
V: TRBV28; D: NA; size: few; J: TRBJ2-1; DNA: TGTGCCAGCAGCCCCCCCGGGACAAGCTGGAATGAGCAGTTCTTC; CDR3: CASSPPGTSWNEQFF
V: TRBV15; D: TRBD1; size: NA; J: TRBJ1-4; DNA: TGTGCCACCAAAGCCGAGAAACCCGGACAGGGCAGAGAAAAACTGTTTTTT; CDR3: CATKAEKPGQGREKLFF
V: TRBV6-5; D: NA; size: NA; J: TRBJ1-5; DNA: TGTGCCAGCAGTGTAAACGCAGGAATGGGTCAGCCCCAGCATTTT; CDR3: CASSVNAGMGQPQHF
V: TRBV9; D: NA; size: NA; J: TRBJ1-5; DNA: TGTGCCAGCAGCGTATCAGGGCTGGACAATCAGCCCCAGCATTTT; CDR3: CASSVSGLDNQPQHF
V: TRBV5-4; D: NA; size: NA; J: TRBJ2-5; DNA: TGTGCCAGCAGCCGGCAGGTTTCCCAAGAGACCCAGTACTTC; CDR3: CASSRQVSQETQYF
V: TRBV19; D: NA; size: NA; J: TRBJ2-5; DNA: TGTGCCAGTAGTCCGGGGGTCGGGACCCAGTACTTC; CDR3: CASSPGVGTQYF
V: TRBV5-6; D: NA; size: NA; J: TRBJ2-5; DNA: TGTGCCAGCAGCTTGGGTCGGGCAGGGGCTAGCCAAGAGACCCAGTACTTC; CDR3: CASSLGRAGASQETQYF
V: TRBV10-3; D: NA; size: NA; J: TRBJ1-1; DNA: TGTGCCATCAGTAGGACAGCCATGAACACTGAAGCTTTCTTT; CDR3: CAISRTAMNTEAFF
V: TRBV30; D: NA; size: NA; J: TRBJ1-2; DNA: TGTGCCTGGGACAGTGGTCTTTCATCTGGCTACACCTTC; CDR3: CAWDSGLSSGYTF
V: TRBV7-9; D: NA; size: NA; J: TRBJ1-1; DNA: TGTGCCAGCGGGATGAACACTGAAGCTTTCTTT; CDR3: CASGMNTEAFF